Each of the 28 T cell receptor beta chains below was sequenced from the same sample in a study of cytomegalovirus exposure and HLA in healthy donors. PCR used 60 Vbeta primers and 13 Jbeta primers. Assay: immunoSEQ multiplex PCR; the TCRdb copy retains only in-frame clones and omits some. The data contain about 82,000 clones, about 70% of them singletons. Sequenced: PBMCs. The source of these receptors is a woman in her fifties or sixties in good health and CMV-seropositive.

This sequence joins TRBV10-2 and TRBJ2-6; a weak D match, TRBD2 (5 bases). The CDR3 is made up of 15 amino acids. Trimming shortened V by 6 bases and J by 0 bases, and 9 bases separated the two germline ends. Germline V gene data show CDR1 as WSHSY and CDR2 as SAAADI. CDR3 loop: CASRREFSGANVLTF. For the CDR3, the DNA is TGCGCCAGCAGAAGGGAGTTCTCTGGGGCCAACGTCCTGACTTTC.

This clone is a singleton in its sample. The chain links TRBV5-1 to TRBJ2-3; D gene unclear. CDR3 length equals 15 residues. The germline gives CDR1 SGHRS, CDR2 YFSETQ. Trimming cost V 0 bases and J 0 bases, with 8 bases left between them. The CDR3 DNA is TGCGCCAGCAGCTTGGAATCGAGAAGCACAGATACGCAGTATTTT. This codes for CASSLESRSTDTQYF.

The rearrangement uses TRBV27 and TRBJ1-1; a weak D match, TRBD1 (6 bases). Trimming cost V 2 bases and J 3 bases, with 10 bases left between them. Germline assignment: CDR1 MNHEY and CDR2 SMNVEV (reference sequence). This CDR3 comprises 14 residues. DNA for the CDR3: TGTGCCAGCAGTTTAGATCGGACAGACACTGAAGCTTTCTTT. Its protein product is CASSLDRTDTEAFF.

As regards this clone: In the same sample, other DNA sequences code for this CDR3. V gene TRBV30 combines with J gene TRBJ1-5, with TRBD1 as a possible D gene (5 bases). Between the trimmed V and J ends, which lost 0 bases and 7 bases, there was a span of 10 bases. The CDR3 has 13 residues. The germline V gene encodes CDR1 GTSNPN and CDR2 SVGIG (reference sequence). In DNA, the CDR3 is TGTGCCTGGAGTGTGGGGGGGGACCAGCCCCAGCATTTT. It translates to CAWSVGGDQPQHF.

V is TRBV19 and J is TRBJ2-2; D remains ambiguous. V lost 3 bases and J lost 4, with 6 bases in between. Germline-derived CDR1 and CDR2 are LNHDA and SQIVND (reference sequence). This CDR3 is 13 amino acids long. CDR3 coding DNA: TGTGCCAGTAGTATTGAGGTCACCGGGGAGCTGTTTTTT. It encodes CASSIEVTGELFF. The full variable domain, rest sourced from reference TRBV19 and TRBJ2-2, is DGGITQSPKYLFRKEGQNVTLSCEQNLNHDAMYWYRQDPGQGLRLIYYSQIVNDFQKGDIAEGYSVSREKKESFPLTVTSAQKNPTAFYLCASSIEVTGELFFGEGSRLTVL.

CDR3 sequence: CASAIPGGTEAFF. In DNA form, the CDR3 reads TGTGCCAGCGCCATCCCCGGGGGGACTGAAGCTTTCTTT. This rearrangement joins TRBV28 to TRBJ1-1; D may be TRBD1 (5 bases). The V gene's germline CDR1 is MDHEN and CDR2 SYDVKM. The V end was cut by 8 bases, the J end by 5 bases, with 15 bases between. The CDR3 has 13 residues.

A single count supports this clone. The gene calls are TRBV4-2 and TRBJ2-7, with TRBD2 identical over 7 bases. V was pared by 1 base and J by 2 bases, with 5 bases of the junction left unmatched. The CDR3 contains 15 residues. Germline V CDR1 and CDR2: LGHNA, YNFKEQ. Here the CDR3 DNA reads TGTGCCAGCAGCCAAGCGGTAGCGGGTACCTACGAGCAGTACTTC. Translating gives CASSQAVAGTYEQYF.

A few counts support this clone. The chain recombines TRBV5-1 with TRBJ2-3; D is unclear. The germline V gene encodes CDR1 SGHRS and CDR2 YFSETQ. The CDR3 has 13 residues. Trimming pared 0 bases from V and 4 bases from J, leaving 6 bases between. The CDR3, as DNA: TGCGCCAGCAGCTTGGGTACAGCAGATACGCAGTATTTT. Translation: CASSLGTADTQYF.

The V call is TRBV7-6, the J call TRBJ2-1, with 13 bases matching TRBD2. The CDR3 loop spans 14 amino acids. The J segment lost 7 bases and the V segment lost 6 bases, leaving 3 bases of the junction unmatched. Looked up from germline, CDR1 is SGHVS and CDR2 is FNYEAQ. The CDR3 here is CASSRTSGSNEQFF. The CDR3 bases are TGTGCCAGCAGTCGGACTAGCGGGAGTAATGAGCAGTTCTTC. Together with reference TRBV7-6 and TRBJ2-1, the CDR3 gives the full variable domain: GAGVSQSPRYKVTKRGQDVALRCDPISGHVSLYWYRQALGQGPEFLTYFNYEAQQDKSGLPNDRFSAERPEGSISTLTIQRTEQRDSAMYRCASSRTSGSNEQFFGPGTRLTVL.

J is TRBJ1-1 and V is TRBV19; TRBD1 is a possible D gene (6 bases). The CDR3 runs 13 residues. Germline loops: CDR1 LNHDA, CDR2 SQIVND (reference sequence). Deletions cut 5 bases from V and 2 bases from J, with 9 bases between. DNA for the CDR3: TGTGCCAGTAGTCAGGACAGAAACACTGAAGCTTTCTTT. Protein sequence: CASSQDRNTEAFF. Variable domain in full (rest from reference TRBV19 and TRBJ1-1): DGGITQSPKYLFRKEGQNVTLSCEQNLNHDAMYWYRQDPGQGLRLIYYSQIVNDFQKGDIAEGYSVSREKKESFPLTVTSAQKNPTAFYLCASSQDRNTEAFFGQGTRLTVV.

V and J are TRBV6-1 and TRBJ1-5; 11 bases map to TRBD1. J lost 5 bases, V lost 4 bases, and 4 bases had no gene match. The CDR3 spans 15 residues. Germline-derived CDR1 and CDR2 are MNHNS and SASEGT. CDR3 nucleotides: TGTGCCAGCAGTGGGCCGGGACAGGGGGATCAGCCCCAGCATTTT. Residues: CASSGPGQGDQPQHF.

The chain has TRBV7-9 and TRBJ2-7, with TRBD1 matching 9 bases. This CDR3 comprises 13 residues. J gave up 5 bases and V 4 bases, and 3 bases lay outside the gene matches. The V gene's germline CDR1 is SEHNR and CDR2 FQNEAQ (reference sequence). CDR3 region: CASSSGTGNEQYF. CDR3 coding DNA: TGTGCCAGCAGCTCCGGGACAGGGAACGAGCAGTACTTC.

CDR3 DNA sequence: TGTGCCAGCAGCTTAGCGGAAAGACAGAGCACAGATACGCAGTATTTT. Translated, it gives CASSLAERQSTDTQYF. The chain couples TRBV7-9 to TRBJ2-3; D is perhaps TRBD1 (5 bases). Trimming removed 0 bases from V and 0 bases from J, with 10 bases in between. CDR1 and CDR2 (germline): SEHNR, FQNEAQ (reference sequence). The CDR3 contains 16 residues.

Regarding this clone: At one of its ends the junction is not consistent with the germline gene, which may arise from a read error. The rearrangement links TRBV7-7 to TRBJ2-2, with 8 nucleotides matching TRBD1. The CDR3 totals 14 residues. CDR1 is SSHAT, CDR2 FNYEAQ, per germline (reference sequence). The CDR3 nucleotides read TGTGCTAGCAGCTTCGACAGGGGCCTCGGGGAGCTGTTTTTT. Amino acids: CASSFDRGLGELFF.

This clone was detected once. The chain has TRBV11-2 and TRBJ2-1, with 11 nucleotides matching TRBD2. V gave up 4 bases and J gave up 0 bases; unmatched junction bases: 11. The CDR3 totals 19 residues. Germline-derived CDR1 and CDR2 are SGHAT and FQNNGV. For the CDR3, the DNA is TGTGCCAGCAGCTCTAGGGGGACTAGCGGTACGAGCTCCTACAATGAGCAGTTCTTC. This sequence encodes CASSSRGTSGTSSYNEQFF.

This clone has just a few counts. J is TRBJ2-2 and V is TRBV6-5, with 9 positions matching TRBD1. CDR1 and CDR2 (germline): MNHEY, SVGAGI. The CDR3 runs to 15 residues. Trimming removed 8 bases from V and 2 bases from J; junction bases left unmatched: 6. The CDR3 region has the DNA TGTGCCAGCGTAAGGACAGGGGATAACACCGGGGAGCTGTTTTTT. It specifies CASVRTGDNTGELFF.

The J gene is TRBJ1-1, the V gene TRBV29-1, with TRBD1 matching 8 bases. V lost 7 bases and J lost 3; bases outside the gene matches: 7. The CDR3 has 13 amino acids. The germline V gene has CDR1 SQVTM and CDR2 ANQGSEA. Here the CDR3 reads CSAAQGVDTEAFF. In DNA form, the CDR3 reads TGCAGCGCAGCACAGGGGGTCGACACTGAAGCTTTCTTT.

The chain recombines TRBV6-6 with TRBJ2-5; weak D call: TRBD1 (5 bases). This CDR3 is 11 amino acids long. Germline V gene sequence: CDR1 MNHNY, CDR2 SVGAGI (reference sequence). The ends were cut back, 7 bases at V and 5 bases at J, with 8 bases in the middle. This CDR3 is CASTPGETQYF. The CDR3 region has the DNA TGTGCCAGCACCCCAGGGGAGACCCAGTACTTC.

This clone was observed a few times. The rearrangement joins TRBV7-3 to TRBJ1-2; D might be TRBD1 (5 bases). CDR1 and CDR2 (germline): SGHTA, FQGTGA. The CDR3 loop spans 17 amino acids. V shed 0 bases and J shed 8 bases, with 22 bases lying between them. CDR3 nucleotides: TGTGCCAGCAGCTTAACCCCCGGACACCTCTTGGGCGGAGGCTACACCTTC. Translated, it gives CASSLTPGHLLGGGYTF.

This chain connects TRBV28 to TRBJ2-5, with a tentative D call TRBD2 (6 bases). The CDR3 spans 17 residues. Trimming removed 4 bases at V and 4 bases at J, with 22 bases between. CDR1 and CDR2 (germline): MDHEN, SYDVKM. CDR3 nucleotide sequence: TGTGCCAGCAGTTCAAAGCTTTTTAGCGGAGGCCGAGAGACCCAGTACTTC. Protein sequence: CASSSKLFSGGRETQYF.

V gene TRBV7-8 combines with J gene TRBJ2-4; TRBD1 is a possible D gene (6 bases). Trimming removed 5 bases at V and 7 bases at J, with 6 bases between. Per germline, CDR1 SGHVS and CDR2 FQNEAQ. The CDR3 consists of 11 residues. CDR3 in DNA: TGTGCCAGCAGCACAGGGAACATTCAGTACTTC. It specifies CASSTGNIQYF. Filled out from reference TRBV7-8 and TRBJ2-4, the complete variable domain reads GAGVSQSPRYKVAKRGQDVALRCDPISGHVSLFWYQQALGQGPEFLTYFQNEAQLDKSGLPSDRFFAERPEGSVSTLKIQRTQQEDSAVYLCASSTGNIQYFGAGTRLSVL.

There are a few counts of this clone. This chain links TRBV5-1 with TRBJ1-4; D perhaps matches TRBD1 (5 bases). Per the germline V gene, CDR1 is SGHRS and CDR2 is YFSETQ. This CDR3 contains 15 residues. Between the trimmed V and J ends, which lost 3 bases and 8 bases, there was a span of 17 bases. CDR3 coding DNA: TGCGCCAGCAGCTATGAGGGACTAGCGGGAGAAAAACTGTTTTTT. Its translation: CASSYEGLAGEKLFF.

CDR3 sequence: CASEGGIGNQPQHF. The CDR3 DNA is TGTGCCTCGGAAGGGGGCATTGGCAATCAGCCCCAGCATTTT. The rearrangement links TRBV19 to TRBJ1-5; the match to TRBD1 covers 7 bases. Trimming removed 11 bases from V and 2 bases from J; junction bases left unmatched: 9. The CDR3 is 14 residues long. CDR1 and CDR2 (germline): LNHDA, SQIVND (reference sequence).

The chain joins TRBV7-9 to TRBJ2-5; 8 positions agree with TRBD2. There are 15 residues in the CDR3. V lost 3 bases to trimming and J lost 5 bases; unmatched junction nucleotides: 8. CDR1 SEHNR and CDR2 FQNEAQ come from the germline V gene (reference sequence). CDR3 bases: TGTGCCAGCAGCTTGCCCTTAGCGGGAAGCGAGACCCAGTACTTC. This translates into CASSLPLAGSETQYF.

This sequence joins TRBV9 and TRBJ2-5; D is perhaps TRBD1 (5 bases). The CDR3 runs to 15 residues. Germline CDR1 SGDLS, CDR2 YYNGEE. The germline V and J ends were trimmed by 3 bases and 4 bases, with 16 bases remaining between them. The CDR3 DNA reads TGTGCCAGCAGCGACATTGACAGCCGGAGAGAGACCCAGTACTTC. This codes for CASSDIDSRRETQYF.

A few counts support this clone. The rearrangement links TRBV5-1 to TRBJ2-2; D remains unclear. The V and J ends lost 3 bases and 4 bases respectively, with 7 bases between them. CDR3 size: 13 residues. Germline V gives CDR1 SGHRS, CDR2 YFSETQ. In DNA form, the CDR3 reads TGCGCCAGCAGCTCCTCTTTCACCGGGGAGCTGTTTTTT. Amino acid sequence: CASSSSFTGELFF. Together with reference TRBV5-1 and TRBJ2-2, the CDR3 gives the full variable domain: KAGVTQTPRYLIKTRGQQVTLSCSPISGHRSVSWYQQTPGQGLQFLFEYFSETQRNKGNFPGRFSGRQFSNSRSEMNVSTLELGDSALYLCASSSSFTGELFFGEGSRLTVL.

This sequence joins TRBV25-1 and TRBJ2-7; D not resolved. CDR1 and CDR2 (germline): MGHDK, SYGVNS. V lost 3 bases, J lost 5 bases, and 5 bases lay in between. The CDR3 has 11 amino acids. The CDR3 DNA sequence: TGTGCCAGCAGTGAGCTAGACGAGCAGTACTTC. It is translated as CASSELDEQYF.

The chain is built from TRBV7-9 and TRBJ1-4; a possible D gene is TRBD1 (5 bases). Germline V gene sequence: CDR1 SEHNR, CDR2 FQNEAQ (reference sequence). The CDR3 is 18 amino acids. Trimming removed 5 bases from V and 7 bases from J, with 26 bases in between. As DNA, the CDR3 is TGTGCCAGCAGCCTAGAACGGAGGGGCTTGCTAACGAGTGAAAAACTGTTTTTT. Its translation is CASSLERRGLLTSEKLFF.